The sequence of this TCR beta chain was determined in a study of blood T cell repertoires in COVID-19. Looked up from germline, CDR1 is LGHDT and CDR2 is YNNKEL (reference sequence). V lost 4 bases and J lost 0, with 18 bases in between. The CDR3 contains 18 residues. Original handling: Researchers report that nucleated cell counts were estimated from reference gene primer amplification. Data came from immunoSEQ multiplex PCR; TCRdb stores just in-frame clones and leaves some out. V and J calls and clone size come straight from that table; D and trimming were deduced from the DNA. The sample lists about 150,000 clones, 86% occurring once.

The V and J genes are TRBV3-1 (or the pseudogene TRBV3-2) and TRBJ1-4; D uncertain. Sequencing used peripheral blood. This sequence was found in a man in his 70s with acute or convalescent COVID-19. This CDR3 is CASSLRYRRTATNEKLFF. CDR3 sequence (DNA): TGTGCCAGCAGCCTCCGTTATAGGAGGACTGCAACTAATGAAAAACTGTTTTTT.